The 20 T cell receptor beta chains below were found in one sample sequenced in a study of regulatory T cells in long-lasting Graves disease (dated by TCRdb to about 2021). Read against the paper, the sample's time point label means: newly diagnosed GD, antithyroid drugs for less than 3 months. RNA was extracted from PBMCs in TRIzol for both TCR sequencing and RNA sequencing. Library preparation was by multiplex PCR. This sample was sequenced with an Illumina HiSeq 4000. To build TCR beta libraries, CDR3 regions were amplified by Arm-PCR using iRepertoire HTBI primers. TCRdb reworked the public reads: Q25 trimming with fastp, MiXCR clone assembly, productive beta chains retained. Identical CDR3 proteins give one entry, which carries the most common genes and DNA. The sample contains 530,000 or so distinct CDR3 sequences, approximately 12% of them found a single time. Roughly a tenth of the sample is held by the ten biggest clonotypes.

The sample was also linked to a second study, of T cells in Graves' hyperthyroidism and ophthalmopathy.

The source material was peripheral blood mononuclear cells (PBMCs), sampled at new diagnosis, from a patient treated with antithyroid drugs. The receptor source for this set is a man between 25 and 39 years old with Graves disease. Donor details come from another sample of the same person, matched by shared clones.

In its sample, this clonotype was seen a few times. The V gene is TRBV7-2, the J gene TRBJ1-4, with a tentative D call TRBD1 (6 bases). CDR1 SGHTA and CDR2 FQGNSA come from the germline V gene. The CDR3 spans 14 residues. Trimming stripped 4 bases from V and 8 bases from J, with 14 bases between. The CDR3 nucleotides are TGTGCCAGCAGCTCACAGGGTTTTGGAGAAAAACTGTTTTTT. It codes for CASSSQGFGEKLFF.

This chain links TRBV20-1 with TRBJ2-2; D might be TRBD2 (5 bases). CDR1 and CDR2 from the germline V gene are DFQATT and SNEGSKA (reference sequence). The CDR3 sequence is 15 residues long. V lost 6 bases to trimming and J lost 0 bases, with 14 bases between them. In DNA form, the CDR3 reads TGCAGTGCCCGATCTGGACTGCCGAACACCGGGGAGCTGTTTTTT. Translated, it gives CSARSGLPNTGELFF.

This clonotype was recorded many times. The chain carries TRBV6-5 and TRBJ2-1; 7 bases match TRBD1. The CDR3 has 15 residues. J lost 4 bases, V lost 0 bases, and 3 bases had no gene match. CDR1 and CDR2 (germline): MNHEY, SVGAGI. CDR3 amino acids: CASSYSHRGYNEQFF. CDR3 nucleotide sequence: TGTGCCAGCAGTTACTCGCACAGGGGTTACAATGAGCAGTTCTTC.

This clonotype was found many times. This sequence joins TRBV12-3 or TRBV12-4 and TRBJ2-2, with TRBD2 as a possible D gene (5 bases). Trimming stripped 5 bases from V and 6 bases from J, with 16 bases between. This CDR3 contains 15 residues. The CDR3 DNA reads as TGTGCCAGCAGTCCCCCTGAGGGTAACGCCGGGGAGCTGTTTTTT. Residues: CASSPPEGNAGELFF.

This clonotype was observed at least ten times. This chain links TRBV5-1 with TRBJ2-3; TRBD2 might be the D (6 bases). Germline V gene data show CDR1 as SGHRS and CDR2 as YFSETQ. Trimming left V 6 bases short and J 1 base short, with 9 bases between. The length of the CDR3 is 13 residues. The CDR3 protein is CASNGGGTDTQYF. As DNA, the CDR3 is TGCGCCAGCAATGGAGGGGGCACAGATACGCAGTATTTT.

The genes are TRBV19 and TRBJ1-1; 7 positions match TRBD1. This CDR3 contains 13 residues. Trimming cost V 2 bases and J 7 bases; bases outside gene matches: 4. CDR1 LNHDA and CDR2 SQIVND come from the germline V gene (reference sequence). The CDR3 reads CASSIFWDSEAFF. The CDR3 coding sequence is TGTGCCAGTAGTATATTCTGGGACAGTGAAGCTTTCTTT.

This clonotype has at least ten counts. The gene calls are TRBV7-3 and TRBJ2-5; 12 bases are a match to TRBD2. V trimming: 4 bases; J trimming: 3 bases; junction bases outside the gene matches: 3. Looked up from germline, CDR1 is SGHTA and CDR2 is FQGTGA. This CDR3 contains 15 residues. CDR3 sequence: CASSSGLAGKETQYF. Written as DNA, the CDR3 is TGTGCCAGCAGCTCCGGACTAGCGGGAAAAGAGACCCAGTACTTC.

This clonotype was counted at least ten times. The genes are TRBV12-3 or TRBV12-4 and TRBJ2-7; 7 bases agree with TRBD2. The trim removed 3 bases at V and 3 bases at J, leaving 8 bases unmatched. This CDR3 has 15 residues. The CDR3 sequence is CASSFLSSGNYEQYF. CDR3 bases: TGTGCCAGCAGTTTTTTGTCTAGCGGTAACTACGAGCAGTACTTC.

This clonotype occurred a few times. V gene TRBV7-2 combines with J gene TRBJ2-7; 10 bases are shared with TRBD2. Germline loops: CDR1 SGHTA, CDR2 FQGNSA. J lost 4 bases, V lost 6 bases, and 6 bases had no gene match. The CDR3 consists of 14 residues. CDR3 nucleotide sequence: TGTGCCAGCAGTCTAGCGGGAGTTTTGTACGAGCAGTACTTC. Its translation is CASSLAGVLYEQYF. Supplemented by reference TRBV7-2 and TRBJ2-7, the full variable domain reads GAGVSQSPSNKVTEKGKDVELRCDPISGHTALYWYRQSLGQGLEFLIYFQGNSAPDKSGLPSDRFSAERTGGSVSTLTIQRTQQEDSAVYLCASSLAGVLYEQYFGPGTRLTVT.

As to this clonotype: A much larger clone differs from this one at a single base, so this may be a read error. The chain couples TRBV6-2 or TRBV6-3 to TRBJ2-1; D call uncertain. The CDR3 sequence is 14 residues long. Germline CDR1 and CDR2: MNHEY and SVGEGT. CDR3 sequence: CASSNGFAKNEQLF. CDR3 coding DNA: TGTGCCAGCAGTAATGGGTTTGCGAAGAATGAGCAGCTCTTC.

At least ten counts were recorded for this clonotype. V usage is TRBV20-1 and J usage is TRBJ1-5; D is unclear. Germline V lookup: CDR1 DFQATT, CDR2 SNEGSKA (reference sequence). Trimming removed 5 bases at V and 6 bases at J, with 14 bases between. The CDR3 runs 13 residues. The CDR3 loop is CSAAGERGQPQHF. The CDR3 nucleotides are TGCAGTGCTGCCGGGGAACGGGGTCAGCCCCAGCATTTT.

This clonotype showed up many times. CDR3 protein: CASSGGLADTGELFF. Here the CDR3 DNA reads TGCGCCAGCAGCGGCGGACTAGCGGACACCGGGGAGCTGTTTTTT. The chain is built from TRBV5-1 and TRBJ2-2, with 10 bases identical to TRBD2. The V gene end was trimmed by 4 bases and the J gene end by 3 bases; junction bases not matched to a gene: 3. This CDR3 comprises 15 residues. Looked up from germline, CDR1 is SGHRS and CDR2 is YFSETQ.

In its sample, this clonotype was seen a few times. This sequence joins TRBV30 and TRBJ2-5; tentatively, D is TRBD1 or TRBD2 (6 bases each). The CDR3 runs 14 residues. Germline CDR1 and CDR2: GTSNPN and SVGIG (reference sequence). Between the trimmed V and J ends, which lost 5 bases and 1 base, there was a span of 14 bases. CDR3 DNA sequence: TGTGCCTGGGCATTGGGGGGCCGCCAAGAGACCCAGTACTTC. Translation: CAWALGGRQETQYF.

Many counts were recorded for this clonotype. The chain carries TRBV20-1 and TRBJ2-3, with D maybe TRBD2 (6 bases). From germline, CDR1 is DFQATT and CDR2 SNEGSKA (reference sequence). This CDR3 comprises 14 residues. Trimming took off 2 bases at V and 3 bases at J, with 12 bases between the two ends. The CDR3 DNA is TGCAGTGCTAGAAGCGGCGGGGCGACAGATACGCAGTATTTT. Translating gives CSARSGGATDTQYF.

This chain connects TRBV19 to TRBJ2-5, with TRBD1 identical over 10 bases. V dropped 8 bases and J dropped 5; count of bases not matched to a gene: 11. This CDR3 comprises 15 residues. Germline CDR1 is LNHDA and CDR2 is SQIVND (reference sequence). Written as DNA, the CDR3 is TGTGCCAGTGGGAGACAGGGGGCCGCGGGGGAGACCCAGTACTTC. Its protein is CASGRQGAAGETQYF.

The V gene is TRBV5-4, the J gene TRBJ2-7; 8 bases line up with TRBD1. Germline lookup yields CDR1 SGHNT and CDR2 YYREEE (reference sequence). V dropped 4 bases and J dropped 6; count of bases not matched to a gene: 6. This CDR3 contains 13 residues. This CDR3 is CASSTDRVSEQYF. Written as DNA, the CDR3 is TGTGCCAGCAGCACGGACAGGGTCTCCGAGCAGTACTTC.

The sample holds many counts of this clonotype. The V and J genes are TRBV24-1 and TRBJ2-1, with TRBD1 matching over 10 bases. Unmatched junction bases numbered 14, after V lost 10 bases and J lost 9 bases. The CDR3 sequence is 15 residues long. CDR1 is KGHDR, CDR2 SFDVKD, per germline. This CDR3 reads CATNSGQGLSSEQFF. The CDR3 nucleotides read TGTGCCACTAATTCGGGACAGGGGCTAAGTAGTGAGCAGTTCTTC.

The chain joins TRBV5-5 to TRBJ1-1; TRBD1 matches at 7 bases. The V gene's germline CDR1 is SGHKS and CDR2 YYEKEE (reference sequence). This CDR3 has 15 residues. Unmatched junction bases numbered 12, after V lost 5 bases and J lost 5 bases. As DNA, the CDR3 is TGTGCCAGCAGACCCGAGACAGGGTTGAGAACTGAAGCTTTCTTT. Its protein product is CASRPETGLRTEAFF. The full variable domain, its missing parts supplied by reference TRBV5-5 and TRBJ1-1, is DAGVTQSPTHLIKTRGQQVTLRCSPISGHKSVSWYQQVLGQGPQFIFQYYEKEERGRGNFPDRFSARQFPNYSSELNVNALLLGDSALYLCASRPETGLRTEAFFGQGTRLTVV.

This clonotype was observed many times. The chain couples TRBV7-2 to TRBJ2-7; the match to TRBD2 covers 14 bases. The CDR3 runs 18 residues. V dropped 5 bases and J dropped 4; count of bases not matched to a gene: 13. Germline values: CDR1 SGHTA, CDR2 FQGNSA. As DNA, the CDR3 is TGTGCCAGCAGCCTGAAACCGGGACTAGCGGGAGCCATTTACGAGCAGTACTTC. Its protein product is CASSLKPGLAGAIYEQYF.

This clonotype was counted ten times or more. The chain uses TRBV2 and TRBJ2-5, with a weak D call TRBD1 (6 bases). Germline V gene data show CDR1 as SNHLY and CDR2 as FYNNEI. This CDR3 contains 13 residues. Deletions cut 6 bases from V and 4 bases from J, with 12 bases between. The CDR3 nucleotides read TGTGCCAGCAGGGGGACATTTTTAGAGACCCAGTACTTC. As protein: CASRGTFLETQYF.